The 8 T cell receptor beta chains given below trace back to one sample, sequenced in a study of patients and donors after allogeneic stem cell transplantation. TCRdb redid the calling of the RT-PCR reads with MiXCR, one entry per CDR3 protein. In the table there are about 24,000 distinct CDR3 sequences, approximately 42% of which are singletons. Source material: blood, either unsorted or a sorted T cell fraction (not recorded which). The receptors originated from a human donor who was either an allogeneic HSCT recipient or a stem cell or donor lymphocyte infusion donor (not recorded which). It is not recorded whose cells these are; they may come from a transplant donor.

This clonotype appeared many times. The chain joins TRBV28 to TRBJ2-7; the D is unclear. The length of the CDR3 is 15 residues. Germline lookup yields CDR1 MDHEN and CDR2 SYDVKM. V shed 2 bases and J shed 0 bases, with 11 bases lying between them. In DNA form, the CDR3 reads TGTGCCAGCAGTTTAGGTGGGGTCAGCTCCTACGAGCAGTACTTC. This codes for CASSLGGVSSYEQYF. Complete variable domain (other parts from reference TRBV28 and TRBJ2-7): DVKVTQSSRYLVKRTGEKVFLECVQDMDHENMFWYRQDPGLGLRLIYFSYDVKMKEKGDIPEGYSVSREKKERFSLILESASTNQTSMYLCASSLGGVSSYEQYFGPGTRLTVT.

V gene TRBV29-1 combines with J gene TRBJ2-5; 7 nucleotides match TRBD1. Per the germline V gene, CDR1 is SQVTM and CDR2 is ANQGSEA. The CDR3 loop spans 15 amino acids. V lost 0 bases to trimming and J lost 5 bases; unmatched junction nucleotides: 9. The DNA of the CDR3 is TGCAGCGTTGAAGATGACAGGGTTCTTAGGGAGACCCAGTACTTC. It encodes CSVEDDRVLRETQYF.

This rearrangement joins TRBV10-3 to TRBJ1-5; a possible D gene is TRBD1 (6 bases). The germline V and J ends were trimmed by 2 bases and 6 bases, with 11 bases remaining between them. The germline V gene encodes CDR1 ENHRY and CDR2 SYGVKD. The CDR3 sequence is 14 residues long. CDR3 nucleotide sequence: TGTGCCATCAGTGAGGCAGGGGTAGGTCAGCCCCAGCATTTT. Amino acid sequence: CAISEAGVGQPQHF.

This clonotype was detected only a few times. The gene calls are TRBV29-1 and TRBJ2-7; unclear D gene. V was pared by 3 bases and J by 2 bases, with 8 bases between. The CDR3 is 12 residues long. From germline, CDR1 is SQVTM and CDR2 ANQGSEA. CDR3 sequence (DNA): TGCAGCGTTGAGGCAGGAGCCTACGAGCAGTACTTC. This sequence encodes CSVEAGAYEQYF.

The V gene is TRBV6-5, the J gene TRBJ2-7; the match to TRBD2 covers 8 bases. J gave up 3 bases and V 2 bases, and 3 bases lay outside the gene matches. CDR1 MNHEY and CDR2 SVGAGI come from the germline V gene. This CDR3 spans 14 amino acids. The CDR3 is CASSYGLAGYEQYF. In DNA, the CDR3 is TGTGCCAGCAGTTACGGGCTAGCGGGCTACGAGCAGTACTTC.

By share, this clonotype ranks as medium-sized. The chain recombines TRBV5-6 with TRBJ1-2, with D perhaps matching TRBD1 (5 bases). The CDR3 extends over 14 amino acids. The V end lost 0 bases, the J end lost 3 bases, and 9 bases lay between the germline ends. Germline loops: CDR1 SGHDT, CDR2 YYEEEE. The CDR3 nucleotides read TGTGCCAGCAGCTTGGCGCAGGGTTACTATGGCTACACCTTC. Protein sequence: CASSLAQGYYGYTF.

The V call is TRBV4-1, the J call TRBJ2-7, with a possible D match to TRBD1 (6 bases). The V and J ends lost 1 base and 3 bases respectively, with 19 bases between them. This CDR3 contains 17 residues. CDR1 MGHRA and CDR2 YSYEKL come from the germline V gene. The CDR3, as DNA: TGCGCCAGCAGCCAAGTAGGTTTCGGACAGTTAAGCTACGAGCAGTACTTC. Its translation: CASSQVGFGQLSYEQYF.

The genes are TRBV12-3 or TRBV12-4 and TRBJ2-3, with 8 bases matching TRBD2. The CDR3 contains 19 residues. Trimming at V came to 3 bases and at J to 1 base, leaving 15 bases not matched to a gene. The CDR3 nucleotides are TGTGCCAGCAGTTTGTGGTACCGGGGGGGACCAGCTCGCACAGATACGCAGTATTTT. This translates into CASSLWYRGGPARTDTQYF.